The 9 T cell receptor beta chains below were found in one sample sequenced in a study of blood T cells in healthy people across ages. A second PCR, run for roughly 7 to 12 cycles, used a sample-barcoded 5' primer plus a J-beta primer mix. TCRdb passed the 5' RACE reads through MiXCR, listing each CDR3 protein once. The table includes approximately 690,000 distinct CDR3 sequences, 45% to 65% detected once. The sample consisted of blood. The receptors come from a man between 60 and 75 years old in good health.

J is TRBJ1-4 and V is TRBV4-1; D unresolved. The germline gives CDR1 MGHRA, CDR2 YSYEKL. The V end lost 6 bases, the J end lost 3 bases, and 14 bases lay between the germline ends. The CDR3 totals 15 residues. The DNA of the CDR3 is TGCGCCAGCAGTGAAATTGGGGAGGCTAATGAAAAACTGTTTTTT. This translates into CASSEIGEANEKLFF.

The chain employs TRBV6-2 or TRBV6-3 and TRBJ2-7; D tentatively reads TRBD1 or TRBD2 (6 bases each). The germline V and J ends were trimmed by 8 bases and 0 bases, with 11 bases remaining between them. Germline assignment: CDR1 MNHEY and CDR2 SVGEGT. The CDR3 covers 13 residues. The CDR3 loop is CASWTAGSYEQYF. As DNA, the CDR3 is TGTGCCAGCTGGACAGCGGGCTCCTACGAGCAGTACTTC.

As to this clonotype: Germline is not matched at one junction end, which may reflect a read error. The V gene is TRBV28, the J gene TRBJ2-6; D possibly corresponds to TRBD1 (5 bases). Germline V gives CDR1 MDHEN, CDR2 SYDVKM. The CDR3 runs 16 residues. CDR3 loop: CASSLYGSSGANVLTF. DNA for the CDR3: TGTGCCAGCAGTTTATACGGCAGCTCTGGGGCCAATGTCCTGACTTTC.

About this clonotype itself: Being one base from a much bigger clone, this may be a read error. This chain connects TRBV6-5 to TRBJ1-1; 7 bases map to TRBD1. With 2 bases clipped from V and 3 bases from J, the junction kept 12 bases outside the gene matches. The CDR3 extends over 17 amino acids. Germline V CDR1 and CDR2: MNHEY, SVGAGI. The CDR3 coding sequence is TGTGCCAGCAGTTACGGGGGGAGAGGGGGCGCGGACACTGAAGCTTTCTTT. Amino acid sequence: CASSYGGRGGADTEAFF.

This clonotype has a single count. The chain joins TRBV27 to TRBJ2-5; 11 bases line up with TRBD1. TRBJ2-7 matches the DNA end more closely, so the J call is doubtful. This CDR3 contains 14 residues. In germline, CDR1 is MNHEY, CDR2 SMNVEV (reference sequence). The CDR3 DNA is TGTGCCAGCAGACGAAGAGGGACAGGGGGCGAGCAGTACTTC. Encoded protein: CASRRRGTGGEQYF.

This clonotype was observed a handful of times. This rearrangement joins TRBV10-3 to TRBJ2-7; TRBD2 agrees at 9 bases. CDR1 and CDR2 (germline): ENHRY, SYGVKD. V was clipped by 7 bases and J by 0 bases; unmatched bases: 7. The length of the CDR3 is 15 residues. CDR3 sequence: CAIKASSGDSYEQYF. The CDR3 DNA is TGTGCCATCAAGGCGTCTAGCGGGGACTCCTACGAGCAGTACTTC.

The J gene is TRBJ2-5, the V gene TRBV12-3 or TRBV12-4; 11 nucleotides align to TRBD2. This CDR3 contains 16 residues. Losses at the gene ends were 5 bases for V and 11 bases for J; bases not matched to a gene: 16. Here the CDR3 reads CASSLIAGGIYNEQYF. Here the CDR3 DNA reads TGTGCCAGCAGTCTCATAGCGGGGGGGATCTACAATGAGCAGTACTTC.

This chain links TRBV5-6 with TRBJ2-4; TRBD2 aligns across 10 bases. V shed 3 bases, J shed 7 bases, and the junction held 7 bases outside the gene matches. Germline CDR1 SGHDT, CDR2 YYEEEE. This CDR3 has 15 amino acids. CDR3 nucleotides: TGTGCCAGCAGCTCGAGCGGGGGGGCCTGGAACATTCAGTACTTC. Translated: CASSSSGGAWNIQYF.

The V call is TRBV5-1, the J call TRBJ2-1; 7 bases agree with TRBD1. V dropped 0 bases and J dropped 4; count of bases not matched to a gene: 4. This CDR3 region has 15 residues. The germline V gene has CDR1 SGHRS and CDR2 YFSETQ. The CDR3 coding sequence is TGCGCCAGCAGCTTGGAGGGGGCCGGGTACAATGAGCAGTTCTTC. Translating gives CASSLEGAGYNEQFF.